The rows below give T cell receptor beta chains drawn from one sample of a study of human T cells and chemical hapten exposure. TCRdb recomputed calls from the RACE reads with MiXCR, one row per CDR3 protein. The sample consists of roughly 250,000 distinct CDR3 sequences, about 9% of them appearing once. The specimen comprised whole blood, sampled in connection with sensitization to the hapten diphenylcyclopropenone (DPC). Every receptor here comes from a woman between 35 and 50 years old with alopecia areata. Some clones in this sample may be carry-over from other donors' samples. Both conserved end residues are part of each CDR3. A D gene is named only where the DNA matches it firmly. Clone size appears in some rows only: once, few, many, or a class for an expanded clone.

D gene: NA; V gene: TRBV28; CDR3 length: 13; clone size: many; J gene: TRBJ1-1; CDR3 DNA: TGTGCCAGCATGTGGTACGGGGACACTGAAGCTTTCTTT; CDR3 protein: CASMWYGDTEAFF
D gene: NA; V gene: TRBV6-5; CDR3 length: 13; clone size: few; J gene: TRBJ2-4; CDR3 DNA: TGTGCCAGCAGTTCCGCACCCAAAAACATTCAGTACTTC; CDR3 protein: CASSSAPKNIQYF
D gene: NA; V gene: TRBV18; CDR3 length: 13; clone size: NA; J gene: TRBJ2-7; CDR3 DNA: TGTGCCAGCTCACGGACGGGGGCCTACGAGCAGTACTTC; CDR3 protein: CASSRTGAYEQYF
D gene: NA; V gene: TRBV5-6; CDR3 length: 16; clone size: few; J gene: TRBJ2-2; CDR3 DNA: TGTGCCAGCAGCTTGTTGGGGGTCGGAACCACCGGGGAGCTGTTTTTT; CDR3 protein: CASSLLGVGTTGELFF
D gene: NA; V gene: TRBV4-1; CDR3 length: 16; clone size: few; J gene: TRBJ1-4; CDR3 DNA: TGCGCCAGCAGCCTGGCGACCGGAGCAACTAATGAAAAACTGTTTTTT; CDR3 protein: CASSLATGATNEKLFF
D gene: NA; V gene: TRBV6-1; CDR3 length: 15; clone size: NA; J gene: TRBJ1-5; CDR3 DNA: TGTGCCAGCAGGGGTTGGGACAAGGCAGATCAGCCCCAGCATTTT; CDR3 protein: CASRGWDKADQPQHF
D gene: NA; V gene: TRBV6-5; CDR3 length: 14; clone size: NA; J gene: TRBJ1-5; CDR3 DNA: TGTGCCACTTGGGGGGGGGCTAACAATCAGCCCCAGCATTTT; CDR3 protein: CATWGGANNQPQHF
D gene: NA; V gene: TRBV6-5; CDR3 length: 15; clone size: NA; J gene: TRBJ1-5; CDR3 DNA: TGTGCCAGCAGTTACCGGGCGGGCGGGTTTCAGCCCCAGCATTTT; CDR3 protein: CASSYRAGGFQPQHF
D gene: TRBD1; V gene: TRBV28; CDR3 length: 16; clone size: few; J gene: TRBJ2-1; CDR3 DNA: TGTGCCAGCAGTCCCACTTCCCTCGGACAGGTCGATGAGCAGTTCTTC; CDR3 protein: CASSPTSLGQVDEQFF
D gene: NA; V gene: TRBV6-1; CDR3 length: 12; clone size: few; J gene: TRBJ2-5; CDR3 DNA: TGTGCCAGCACCGAATGGCAAGAGACCCAGTACTTC; CDR3 protein: CASTEWQETQYF
D gene: TRBD1; V gene: TRBV28; CDR3 length: 13; clone size: NA; J gene: TRBJ2-7; CDR3 DNA: TGTGCCAGCAGGCCCAGGGGGCGGGTCGAGCAGTACTTC; CDR3 protein: CASRPRGRVEQYF
D gene: TRBD1; V gene: TRBV5-1; CDR3 length: 15; clone size: many; J gene: TRBJ2-7; CDR3 DNA: TGCGCCAGCAGCAGAGGGGGCGGAAGCTCCTACGAGCAGTACTTC; CDR3 protein: CASSRGGGSSYEQYF